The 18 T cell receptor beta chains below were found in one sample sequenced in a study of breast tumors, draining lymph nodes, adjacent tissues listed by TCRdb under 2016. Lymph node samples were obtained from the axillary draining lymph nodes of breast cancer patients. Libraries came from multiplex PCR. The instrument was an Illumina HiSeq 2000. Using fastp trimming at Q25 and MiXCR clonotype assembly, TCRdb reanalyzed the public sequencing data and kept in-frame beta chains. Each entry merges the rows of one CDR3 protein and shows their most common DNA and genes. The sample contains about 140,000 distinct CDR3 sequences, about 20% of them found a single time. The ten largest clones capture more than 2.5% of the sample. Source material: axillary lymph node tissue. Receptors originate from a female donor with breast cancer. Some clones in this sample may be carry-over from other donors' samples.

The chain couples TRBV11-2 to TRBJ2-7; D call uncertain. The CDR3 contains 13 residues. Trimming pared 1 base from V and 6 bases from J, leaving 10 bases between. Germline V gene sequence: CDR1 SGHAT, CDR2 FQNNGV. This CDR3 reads CASSLVGYGEQYF. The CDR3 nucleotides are TGTGCCAGCAGCTTAGTGGGCTATGGCGAGCAGTACTTC.

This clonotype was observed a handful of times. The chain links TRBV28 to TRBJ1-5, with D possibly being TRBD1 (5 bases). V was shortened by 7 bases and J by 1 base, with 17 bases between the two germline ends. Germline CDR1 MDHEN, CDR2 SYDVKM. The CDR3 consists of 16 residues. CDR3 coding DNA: TGTGCCAGCACCCTCCGGCAGGGAAGGAGCAATCAGCCCCAGCATTTT. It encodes CASTLRQGRSNQPQHF.

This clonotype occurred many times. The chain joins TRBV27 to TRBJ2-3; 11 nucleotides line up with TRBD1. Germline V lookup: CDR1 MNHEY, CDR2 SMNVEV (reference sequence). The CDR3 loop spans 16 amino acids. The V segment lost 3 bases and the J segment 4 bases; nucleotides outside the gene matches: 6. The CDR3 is CASSLTGQGVSDTQYF. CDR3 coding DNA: TGTGCCAGCAGTTTGACGGGACAGGGGGTCTCAGATACGCAGTATTTT.

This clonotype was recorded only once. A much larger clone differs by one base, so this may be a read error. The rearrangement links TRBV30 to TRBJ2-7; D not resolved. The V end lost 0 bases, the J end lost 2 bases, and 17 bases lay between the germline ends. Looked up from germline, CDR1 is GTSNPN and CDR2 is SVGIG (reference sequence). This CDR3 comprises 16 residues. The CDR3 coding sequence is TGTGCCTGGAGTGTACGTATGGCCGGATCCCCCTACGAGCAGTACTTC. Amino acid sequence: CAWSVRMAGSPYEQYF.

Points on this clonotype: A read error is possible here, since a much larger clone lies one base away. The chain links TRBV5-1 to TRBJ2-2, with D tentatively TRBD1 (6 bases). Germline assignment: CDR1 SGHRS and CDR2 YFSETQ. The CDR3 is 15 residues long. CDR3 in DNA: TGCGCCGGCAGCCGGGATTTGGCCAGGGGCGGGGAGCTGTTTTTT. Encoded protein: CAGSRDLARGGELFF.

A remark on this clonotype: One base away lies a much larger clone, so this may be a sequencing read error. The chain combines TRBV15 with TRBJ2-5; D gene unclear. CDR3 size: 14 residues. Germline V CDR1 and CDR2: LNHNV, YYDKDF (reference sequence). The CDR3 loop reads CATCQTGPQDTQYF. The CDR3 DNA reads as TGTGCCACATGCCAAACGGGTCCCCAAGACACCCAGTACTTC.

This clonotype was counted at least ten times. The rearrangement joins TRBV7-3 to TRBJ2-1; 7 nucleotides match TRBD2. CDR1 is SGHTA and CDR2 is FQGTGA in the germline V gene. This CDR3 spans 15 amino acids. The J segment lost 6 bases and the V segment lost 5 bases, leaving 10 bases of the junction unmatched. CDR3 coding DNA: TGTGCCAGCAGCGAGTCGGGGGGTCTGGTCAATGAGCAGTTCTTC. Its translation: CASSESGGLVNEQFF.

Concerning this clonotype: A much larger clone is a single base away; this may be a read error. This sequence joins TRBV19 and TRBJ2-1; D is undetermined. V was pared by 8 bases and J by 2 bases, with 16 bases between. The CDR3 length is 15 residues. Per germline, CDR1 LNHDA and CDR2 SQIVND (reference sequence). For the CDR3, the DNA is TGTGCCAGTCGTTCCGGTGCTCTCACCTACAATGAGCAGTTCTTC. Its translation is CASRSGALTYNEQFF.

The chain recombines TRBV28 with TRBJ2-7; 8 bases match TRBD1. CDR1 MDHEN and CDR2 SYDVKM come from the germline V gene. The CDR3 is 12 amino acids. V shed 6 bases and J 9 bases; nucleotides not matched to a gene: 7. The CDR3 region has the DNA TGTGCCAGCAGGTCCAGGGGGCGCGGGCAGTACTTC. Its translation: CASRSRGRGQYF.

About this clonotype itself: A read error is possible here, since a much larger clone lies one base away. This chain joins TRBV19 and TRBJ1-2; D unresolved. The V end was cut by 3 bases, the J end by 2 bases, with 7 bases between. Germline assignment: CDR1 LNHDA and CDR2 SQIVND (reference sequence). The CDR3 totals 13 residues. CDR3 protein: CASSMGRNYGYTF. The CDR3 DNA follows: TGTGCCAGTAGTATGGGGAGGAACTATGGCTACACCTTC.

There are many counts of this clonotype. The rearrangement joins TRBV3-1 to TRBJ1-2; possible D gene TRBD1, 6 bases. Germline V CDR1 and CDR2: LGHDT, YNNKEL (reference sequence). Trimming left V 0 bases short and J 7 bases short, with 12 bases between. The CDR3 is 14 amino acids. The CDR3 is CASSQDPRTVGYTF. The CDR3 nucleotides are TGTGCCAGCAGCCAAGACCCAAGGACAGTTGGCTACACCTTC.

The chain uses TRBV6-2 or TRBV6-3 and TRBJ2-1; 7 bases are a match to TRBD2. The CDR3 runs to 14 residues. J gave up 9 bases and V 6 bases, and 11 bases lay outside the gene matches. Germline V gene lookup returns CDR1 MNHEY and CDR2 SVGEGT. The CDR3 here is CASSPPRLAAEQFF. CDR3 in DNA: TGTGCCAGCAGCCCACCTAGACTAGCTGCTGAGCAGTTCTTC.

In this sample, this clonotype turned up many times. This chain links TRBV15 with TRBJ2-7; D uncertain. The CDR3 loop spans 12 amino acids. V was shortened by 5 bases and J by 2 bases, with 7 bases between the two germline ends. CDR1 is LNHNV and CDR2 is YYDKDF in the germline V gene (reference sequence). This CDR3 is CATSPGTYEQYF. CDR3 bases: TGTGCCACCAGCCCGGGTACCTACGAGCAGTACTTC.

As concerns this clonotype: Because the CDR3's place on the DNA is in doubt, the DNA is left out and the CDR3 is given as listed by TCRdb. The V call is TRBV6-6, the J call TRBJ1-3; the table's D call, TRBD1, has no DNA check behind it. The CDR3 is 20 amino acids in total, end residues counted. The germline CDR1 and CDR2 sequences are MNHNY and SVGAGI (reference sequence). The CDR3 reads CASSYRDSYEQYFGPGTIYF.

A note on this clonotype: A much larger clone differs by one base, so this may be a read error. The CDR3 nucleotides read TGTGCCAGCAGCCCCGTCCAGGGGAACTATGGCTGCACCTTC. It yields the protein CASSPVQGNYGCTF. The chain couples TRBV2 to TRBJ1-2; D perhaps matches TRBD1 (6 bases). The germline gives CDR1 SNHLY, CDR2 FYNNEI. The CDR3 has 14 amino acids.

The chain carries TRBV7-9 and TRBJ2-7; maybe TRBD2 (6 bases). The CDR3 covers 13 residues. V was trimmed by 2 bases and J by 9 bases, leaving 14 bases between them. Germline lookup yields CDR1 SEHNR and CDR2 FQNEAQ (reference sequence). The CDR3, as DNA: TGTGCCAGCAGCTTAAATGACCCGCGGGGGCAGTACTTC. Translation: CASSLNDPRGQYF.

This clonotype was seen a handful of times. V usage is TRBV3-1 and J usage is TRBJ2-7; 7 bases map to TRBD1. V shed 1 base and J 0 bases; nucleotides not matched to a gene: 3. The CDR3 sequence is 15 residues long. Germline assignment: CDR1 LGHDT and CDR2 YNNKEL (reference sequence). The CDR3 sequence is CASSQGQGGSYEQYF. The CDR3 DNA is TGTGCCAGCAGCCAAGGACAGGGTGGCTCCTACGAGCAGTACTTC.

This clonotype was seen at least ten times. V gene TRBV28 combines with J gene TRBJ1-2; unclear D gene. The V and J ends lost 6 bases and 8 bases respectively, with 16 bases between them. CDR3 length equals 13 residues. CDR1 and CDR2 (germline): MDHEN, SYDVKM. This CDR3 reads CASRNAQVKGYTF. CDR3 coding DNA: TGTGCCAGCAGGAACGCGCAGGTGAAGGGCTACACCTTC.